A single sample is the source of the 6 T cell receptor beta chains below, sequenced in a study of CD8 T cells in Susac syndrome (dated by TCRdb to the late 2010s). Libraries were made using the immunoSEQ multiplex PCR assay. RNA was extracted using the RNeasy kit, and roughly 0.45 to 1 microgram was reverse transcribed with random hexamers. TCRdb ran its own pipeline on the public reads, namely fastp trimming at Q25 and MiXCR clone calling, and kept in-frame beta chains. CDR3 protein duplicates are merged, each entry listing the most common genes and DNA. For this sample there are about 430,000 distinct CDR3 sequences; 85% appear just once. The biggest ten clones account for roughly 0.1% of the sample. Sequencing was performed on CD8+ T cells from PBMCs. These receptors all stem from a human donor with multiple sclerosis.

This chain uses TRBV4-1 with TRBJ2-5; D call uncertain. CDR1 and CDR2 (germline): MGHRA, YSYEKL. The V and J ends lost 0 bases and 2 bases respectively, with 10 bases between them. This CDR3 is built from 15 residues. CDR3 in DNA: TGCGCCAGCAGCCAAGATTATGCACAGCAAGAGACCCAGTACTTC. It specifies CASSQDYAQQETQYF.

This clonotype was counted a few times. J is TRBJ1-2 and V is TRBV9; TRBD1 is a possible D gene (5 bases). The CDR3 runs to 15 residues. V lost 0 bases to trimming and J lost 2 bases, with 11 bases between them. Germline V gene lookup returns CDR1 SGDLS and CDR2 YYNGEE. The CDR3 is CASSVATGGNYGYTF. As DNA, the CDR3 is TGTGCCAGCAGCGTAGCTACGGGGGGGAACTATGGCTACACCTTC. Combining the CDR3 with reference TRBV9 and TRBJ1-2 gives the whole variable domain DSGVTQTPKHLITATGQRVTLRCSPRSGDLSVYWYQQSLDQGLQFLIQYYNGEERAKGNILERFSAQQFPDLHSELNLSSLELGDSALYFCASSVATGGNYGYTFGSGTRLTVV.

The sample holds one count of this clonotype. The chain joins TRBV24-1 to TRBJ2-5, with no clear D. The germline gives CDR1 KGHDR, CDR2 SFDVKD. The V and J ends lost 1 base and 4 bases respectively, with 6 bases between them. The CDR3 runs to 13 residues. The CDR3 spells CATSDFLGETQYF. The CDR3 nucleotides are TGTGCCACCAGTGATTTTTTAGGAGAGACCCAGTACTTC.

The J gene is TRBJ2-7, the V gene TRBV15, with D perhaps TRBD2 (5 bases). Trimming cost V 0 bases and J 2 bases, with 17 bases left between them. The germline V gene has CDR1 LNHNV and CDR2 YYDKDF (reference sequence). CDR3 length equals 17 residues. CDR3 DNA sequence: TGTGCCACCAGCAGAGATAACCCCGGGGTCGACCCCTACGAGCAGTACTTC. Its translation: CATSRDNPGVDPYEQYF.

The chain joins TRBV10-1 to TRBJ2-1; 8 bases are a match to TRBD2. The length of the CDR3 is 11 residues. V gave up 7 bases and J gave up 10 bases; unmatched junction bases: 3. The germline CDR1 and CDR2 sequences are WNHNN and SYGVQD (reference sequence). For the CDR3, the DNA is TGCGCCAGCACAAGCGGGGGAGAGCAGTTCTTC. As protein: CASTSGGEQFF.

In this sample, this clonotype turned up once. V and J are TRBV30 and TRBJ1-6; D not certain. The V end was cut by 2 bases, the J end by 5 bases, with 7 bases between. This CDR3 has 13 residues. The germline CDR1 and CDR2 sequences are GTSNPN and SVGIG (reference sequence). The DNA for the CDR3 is TGTGCCTGGAGTCCGGATAATAATTCACCCCTCCACTTT. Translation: CAWSPDNNSPLHF.